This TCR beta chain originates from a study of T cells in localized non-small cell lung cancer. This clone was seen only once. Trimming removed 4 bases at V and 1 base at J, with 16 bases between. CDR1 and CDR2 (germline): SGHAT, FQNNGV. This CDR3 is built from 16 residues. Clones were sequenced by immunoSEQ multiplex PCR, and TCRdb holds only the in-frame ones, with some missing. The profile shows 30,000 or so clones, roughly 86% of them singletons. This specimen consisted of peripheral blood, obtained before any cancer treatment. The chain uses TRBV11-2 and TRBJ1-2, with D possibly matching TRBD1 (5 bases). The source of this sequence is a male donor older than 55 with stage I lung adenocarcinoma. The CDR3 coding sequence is TGTGCCAGCAGCTCTACCCGGACAAGAAATAACTATGGCTACACCTTC. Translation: CASSSTRTRNNYGYTF.